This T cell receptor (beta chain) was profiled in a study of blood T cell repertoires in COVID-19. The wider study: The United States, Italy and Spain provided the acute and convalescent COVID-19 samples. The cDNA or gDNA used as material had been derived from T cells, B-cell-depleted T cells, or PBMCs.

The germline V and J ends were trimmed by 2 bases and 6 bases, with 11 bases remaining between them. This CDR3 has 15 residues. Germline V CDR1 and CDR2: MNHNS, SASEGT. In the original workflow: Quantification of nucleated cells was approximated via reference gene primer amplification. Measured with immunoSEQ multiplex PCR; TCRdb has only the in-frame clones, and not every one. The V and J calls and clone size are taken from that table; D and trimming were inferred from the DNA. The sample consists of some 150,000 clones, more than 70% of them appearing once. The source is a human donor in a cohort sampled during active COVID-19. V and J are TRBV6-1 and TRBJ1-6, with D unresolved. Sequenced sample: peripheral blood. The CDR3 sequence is CASSENKISNSPLHF. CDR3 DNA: TGTGCCAGCAGTGAAAACAAAATCTCTAATTCACCCCTCCACTTT.